These 9 T cell receptor beta chains came from one sample sequenced in a study of CXCR3-negative and CXCR3-positive naive CD8 T cells. The TRB cDNA libraries were prepared by 5' RACE with UMI labels. TCRdb processed the 5' RACE reads again and assigns one entry to each CDR3 protein, with no DNA. Seen in this sample are tens of thousands of distinct CDR3 sequences; the ten most common clones hold around 1.5%. Material for sequencing was naive CXCR3- CD8+ T cells from blood. Subset noted: CD45RO-CCR7+CD27+CD95- naive CD8+ T cells lacking CXCR3 (TNR3-). The receptors were gathered from a human donor in good health. Some clones in this sample may be carry-over from other donors' samples.

The chain uses TRBV28 and TRBJ2-7. CDR3 length equals 13 residues. Germline CDR1 MDHEN, CDR2 SYDVKM. CDR3 sequence reads: CASSYGEIYEQYF.

V and J are TRBV28 and TRBJ1-5; the D call from TCRdb, TRBD1, cannot be confirmed without DNA. This CDR3 region has 13 residues. The V gene's germline CDR1 is MDHEN and CDR2 SYDVKM. This CDR3 is CASSPGVNQPQHF.

The gene calls are TRBV29-1 and TRBJ2-7; with no DNA, the TCRdb D assignment of TRBD1 cannot be verified. Germline V CDR1 and CDR2: SQVTM, ANQGSEA. CDR3 size: 13 residues. CDR3 sequence reads: CSVRTGGDYEQYF.

The chain carries TRBV5-1 and TRBJ1-1; TCRdb's assignment of TRBD1 cannot be checked, as there is no DNA. Germline lookup yields CDR1 SGHRS and CDR2 YFSETQ. The CDR3 runs 14 residues. The CDR3 here is CASSHRGSNTEAFF.

The chain's CDR3 is CSVGQGLGNQPQHF. V gene TRBV29-1 combines with J gene TRBJ1-5. CDR1 and CDR2 (germline): SQVTM, ANQGSEA. This CDR3 has 14 amino acids.

CDR3 sequence: CATSRDSNTGTGVNEQFF. This chain connects TRBV15 to TRBJ2-1; with no DNA, the TCRdb D assignment of TRBD1 cannot be verified. CDR3 length equals 18 residues. Germline V gene sequence: CDR1 LNHNV, CDR2 YYDKDF (reference sequence).

This chain links TRBV7-2 with TRBJ1-1. From germline, CDR1 is SGHTA and CDR2 FQGNSA. This CDR3 contains 12 residues. The CDR3 spells CASSLGLLEAFF. Filled out from reference TRBV7-2 and TRBJ1-1, the complete variable domain reads GAGVSQSPSNKVTEKGKDVELRCDPISGHTALYWYRQSLGQGLEFLIYFQGNSAPDKSGLPSDRFSAERTGGSVSTLTIQRTQQEDSAVYLCASSLGLLEAFFGQGTRLTVV.

This chain connects TRBV9 to TRBJ2-1. Germline-derived CDR1 and CDR2 are SGDLS and YYNGEE. The CDR3 is 15 amino acids. CDR3 amino acids: CASNSGGDSYNEQFF.

The genes are TRBV5-1 and TRBJ1-1; TCRdb selects TRBD1, and the lack of DNA leaves this call unchecked. Germline values: CDR1 SGHRS, CDR2 YFSETQ. This CDR3 has 13 residues. The CDR3 sequence is CASRQGLGTEAFF.